This T cell receptor (beta chain) was obtained from a study of T cells in localized non-small cell lung cancer. This CDR3 is 14 amino acids long. The V end was cut by 1 base, the J end by 0 bases, with 7 bases between. The germline V gene encodes CDR1 SGHRS and CDR2 YFSETQ. TCRdb's table, derived via immunoSEQ multiplex PCR, lists solely in-frame clones and lacks some. Counted here are tens of thousands of clones, over 80% occurring once; the ten biggest clones make up about 16%. The sequence was obtained from a man aged 40 to 75 with stage I squamous cell lung carcinoma. This chain uses TRBV5-1 with TRBJ1-1; D gene ambiguous. The starting material was peripheral blood, obtained before any cancer treatment. Written as DNA, the CDR3 is TGCGCCAGCAGCTTGCTGTCTATGAACACTGAAGCTTTCTTT. This translates into CASSLLSMNTEAFF. Looking up the rest from reference TRBV5-1 and TRBJ1-1 gives the full variable domain: KAGVTQTPRYLIKTRGQQVTLSCSPISGHRSVSWYQQTPGQGLQFLFEYFSETQRNKGNFPGRFSGRQFSNSRSEMNVSTLELGDSALYLCASSLLSMNTEAFFGQGTRLTVV.